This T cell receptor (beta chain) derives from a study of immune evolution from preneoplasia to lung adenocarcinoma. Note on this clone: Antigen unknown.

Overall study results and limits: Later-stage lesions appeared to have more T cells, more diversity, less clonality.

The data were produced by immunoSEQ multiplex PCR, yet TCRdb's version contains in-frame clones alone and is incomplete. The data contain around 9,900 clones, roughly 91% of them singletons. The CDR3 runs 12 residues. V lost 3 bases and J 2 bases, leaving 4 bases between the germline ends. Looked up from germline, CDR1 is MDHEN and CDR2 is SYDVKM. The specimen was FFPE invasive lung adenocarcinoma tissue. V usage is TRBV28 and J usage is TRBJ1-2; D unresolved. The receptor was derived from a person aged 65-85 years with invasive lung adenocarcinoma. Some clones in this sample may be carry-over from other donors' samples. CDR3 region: CASSLTNYGYTF. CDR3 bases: TGTGCCAGCAGTTTGACAAACTATGGCTACACCTTC.